A selection of T cell receptor beta chains follows, all from one sample in a study of shared clonotypes between healthy human individuals. This table comes from immunoSEQ multiplex PCR, and its TCRdb copy is limited to in-frame clones, with some not included. This table has more than 2 million clones, about 95% appearing once. The material sequenced was naive CD8+ T cells sorted from blood. These receptors were collected from a man between 18 and 29 years old in good health. The CDR3 runs from the conserved cysteine through the conserved F or W. D genes are given only for firm matches. Some rows mark clone size as missing; the rest say once, few, many or name a class of expanded clone.

J	V	D	size	CDR3	DNA
TRBJ2-3	TRBV9	TRBD2	-	CASSPKTGLASTDTQYF	TGTGCCAGCAGCCCCAAAACGGGACTAGCTAGCACAGATACGCAGTATTTT
TRBJ2-2	TRBV5-4	-	once	CASSFGGEYTGELFF	TGTGCCAGCAGCTTTGGGGGCGAGTACACCGGGGAGCTGTTTTTT
TRBJ2-3	TRBV5-4	-	-	CASSSQVFGADTQYF	TGTGCCAGCAGCTCGCAGGTCTTTGGTGCAGATACGCAGTATTTT
TRBJ2-3	TRBV30	-	-	CAWSELAADTQYF	TGTGCCTGGAGCGAACTAGCAGCAGATACGCAGTATTTT
TRBJ1-6	TRBV4-1	-	once	CASSQEGNSPLHF	TGCGCCAGCAGCCAAGAGGGGAATTCACCCCTCCACTTT
TRBJ2-3	TRBV2	-	-	CASSGMGGASTDTQYF	TGTGCCAGCAGCGGTATGGGGGGAGCTAGCACAGATACGCAGTATTTT
TRBJ1-2	TRBV10-1	-	-	CASSETTNYGYTF	TGCGCCAGCAGTGAGACAACTAACTATGGCTACACCTTC
TRBJ2-1	TRBV6-1	-	-	CASRMDMSSYNEQFF	TGTGCCAGCAGGATGGACATGAGCTCCTACAATGAGCAGTTCTTC
TRBJ2-3	TRBV6-6	-	-	CASTHARAGTDTQYF	TGTGCCAGCACCCATGCGAGGGCAGGCACAGATACGCAGTATTTT
TRBJ2-5	TRBV27	TRBD1	few	CASSSWDSQETQYF	TGTGCCAGCAGTTCCTGGGACAGCCAAGAGACCCAGTACTTC
TRBJ2-5	TRBV7-7	-	-	CASSFNFQETQYF	TGTGCTAGCAGCTTCAATTTTCAAGAGACCCAGTACTTC